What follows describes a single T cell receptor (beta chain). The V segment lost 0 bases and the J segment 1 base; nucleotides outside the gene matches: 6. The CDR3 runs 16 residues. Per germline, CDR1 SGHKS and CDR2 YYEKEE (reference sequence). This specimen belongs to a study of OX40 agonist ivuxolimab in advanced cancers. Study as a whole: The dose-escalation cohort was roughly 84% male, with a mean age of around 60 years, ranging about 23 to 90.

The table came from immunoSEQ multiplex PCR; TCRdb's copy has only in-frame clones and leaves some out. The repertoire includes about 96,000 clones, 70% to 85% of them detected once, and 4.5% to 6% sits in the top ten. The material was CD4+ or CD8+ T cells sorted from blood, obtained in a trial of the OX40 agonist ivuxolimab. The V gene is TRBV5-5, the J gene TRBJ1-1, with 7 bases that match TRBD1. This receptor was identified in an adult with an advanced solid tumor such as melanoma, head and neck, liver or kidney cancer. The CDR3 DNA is TGTGCCAGCAGCTTGGTCACAGGGGCCTCGAACACTGAAGCTTTCTTT. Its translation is CASSLVTGASNTEAFF.